This entry concerns a single TCR beta chain. The sample is drawn from a study of blood T cells in healthy people across ages. Peripheral blood from each donor was collected in a volume of 8 to 10 milliliters. The J segment lost 9 bases and the V segment lost 3 bases, leaving 9 bases of the junction unmatched. The germline V gene encodes CDR1 SNHLY and CDR2 FYNNEI. The CDR3 totals 15 residues. Together with a sample-barcoded 5' primer, a J-beta primer mix was included in a second PCR lasting about 6 to 11 cycles. Every sample returned 2.5 million or more CDR3-containing paired-end reads. TCRdb redid the calling of the 5' RACE reads with MiXCR, one entry per CDR3 protein. This table holds fewer than 2 million distinct CDR3 sequences, about two fifths found once.

This clonotype was sampled from a human donor in good health. This chain joins TRBV2 and TRBJ2-1; 9 bases match TRBD2. Sequencing was done on a sample of blood. The CDR3 DNA is TGTGCCAGCAGTGAGGGGCGGGGGGGCTGTATTGAGCAGTTCTTC. The encoded protein is CASSEGRGGCIEQFF.